The 29 T cell receptor beta chains given below trace back to one sample, sequenced in a study of blood T cell repertoires in COVID-19. Assay: immunoSEQ multiplex PCR; the TCRdb copy retains only in-frame clones and omits some. The data contain about 140,000 clones, around 87% of them singletons. The sequencing input was peripheral blood. These receptors were obtained from a woman aged 55-75 years with active COVID-19.

This clone was seen once. This chain joins TRBV7-3 and TRBJ2-1; D is possibly TRBD2 (5 bases). V was trimmed by 3 bases and J by 9 bases, leaving 9 bases between them. The CDR3 is made up of 12 amino acids. The germline V gene has CDR1 SGHTA and CDR2 FQGTGA. DNA of the CDR3: TGTGCCAGCAGCTTTACCAGCGGTGAGCAGTTCTTC. Translated, it gives CASSFTSGEQFF.

The rearrangement links TRBV5-4 to TRBJ1-4; tentative D call: TRBD1 (5 bases). V was shortened by 4 bases and J by 8 bases, with 18 bases between the two germline ends. Germline CDR1 SGHNT, CDR2 YYREEE (reference sequence). This CDR3 comprises 15 residues. CDR3 sequence reads: CASSPGGQGNEKLFF. DNA of the CDR3: TGTGCCAGCAGCCCCGGAGGGCAGGGAAACGAAAAACTGTTTTTT.

This chain links TRBV7-2 with TRBJ1-4, with no clear D. The V gene lost 2 bases and the J gene lost 6 bases, with 7 bases spanning the gap. CDR3 length equals 13 residues. CDR1 and CDR2 from the germline V gene are SGHTA and FQGNSA. CDR3 loop: CASSLSGYEKLFF. As DNA, the CDR3 is TGTGCCAGCAGCTTATCGGGTTATGAAAAACTGTTTTTT. Looking up the rest from reference TRBV7-2 and TRBJ1-4 gives the full variable domain: GAGVSQSPSNKVTEKGKDVELRCDPISGHTALYWYRQSLGQGLEFLIYFQGNSAPDKSGLPSDRFSAERTGGSVSTLTIQRTQQEDSAVYLCASSLSGYEKLFFGSGTQLSVL.

This chain links TRBV11-2 with TRBJ2-3, with D tentatively TRBD2 (6 bases). The CDR3 contains 13 residues. Germline V CDR1 and CDR2: SGHAT, FQNNGV. V was shortened by 5 bases and J by 4 bases, with 10 bases between the two germline ends. The CDR3 DNA follows: TGTGCCAGCAGCCGGGACTTCTCAGATACGCAGTATTTT. It translates to CASSRDFSDTQYF.

The DNA of the CDR3 is TGTGCCAGCAGCCCACTAGCGGGAGTCCAAGAGACCCAGTACTTC. It translates to CASSPLAGVQETQYF. The rearrangement joins TRBV5-5 to TRBJ2-5; 11 nucleotides agree with TRBD2. The trim removed 4 bases at V and 1 base at J, leaving 3 bases unmatched. This CDR3 region has 15 residues. Germline V gene data show CDR1 as SGHKS and CDR2 as YYEKEE (reference sequence).

The gene calls are TRBV28 and TRBJ1-2, with D possibly matching TRBD1 (5 bases). The CDR3 length is 15 residues. V lost 8 bases, J lost 1 base, and 17 bases lay in between. Germline V CDR1 and CDR2: MDHEN, SYDVKM. CDR3 DNA: TGTGCCAGCTTTGGCAGGGCCCACGGTAACTATGGCTACACCTTC. Translating gives CASFGRAHGNYGYTF.

The chain has TRBV6-1 and TRBJ2-5; D remains unclear. V was shortened by 2 bases and J by 5 bases, with 9 bases between the two germline ends. Germline CDR1 MNHNS, CDR2 SASEGT. CDR3 length: 13 residues. Here the CDR3 reads CASSESGLETQYF. In nucleotides, the CDR3 is TGTGCCAGCAGTGAATCAGGCCTGGAGACCCAGTACTTC.

CDR3 region: CASSNAGMGNSGANVLTF. For the CDR3, the DNA is TGTGCCAGTAGTAATGCAGGGATGGGAAACTCTGGGGCCAACGTCCTGACTTTC. The chain carries TRBV19 and TRBJ2-6, with D possibly TRBD1 on 5 matching bases. The CDR3 is made up of 18 amino acids. CDR1 and CDR2 from the germline V gene are LNHDA and SQIVND (reference sequence). V lost 4 bases, J lost 0 bases, and 16 bases lay in between. The whole variable domain, remainder taken from reference TRBV19 and TRBJ2-6, is DGGITQSPKYLFRKEGQNVTLSCEQNLNHDAMYWYRQDPGQGLRLIYYSQIVNDFQKGDIAEGYSVSREKKESFPLTVTSAQKNPTAFYLCASSNAGMGNSGANVLTFGAGSRLTVL.

The J gene is TRBJ1-5, the V gene TRBV7-9, with 9 bases identical to TRBD1. CDR1 and CDR2 from the germline V gene are SEHNR and FQNEAQ (reference sequence). This CDR3 is 15 amino acids long. With V trimmed by 4 bases and J by 5 bases, 6 bases remained unmatched. The CDR3: CASSSGTGSYQPQHF. The CDR3 bases are TGTGCCAGCAGCTCGGGGACAGGGAGCTATCAGCCCCAGCATTTT.

This clone was seen once. V and J are TRBV5-1 and TRBJ2-3; weak D call: TRBD2 (5 bases). V shed 0 bases and J shed 2 bases, with 13 bases lying between them. From germline, CDR1 is SGHRS and CDR2 YFSETQ. This CDR3 has 16 residues. The CDR3 DNA is TGCGCCAGCAGCTTGGGGGCTAGCAGAGCCACAGATACGCAGTATTTT. It translates to CASSLGASRATDTQYF. Complete variable domain (other parts from reference TRBV5-1 and TRBJ2-3): KAGVTQTPRYLIKTRGQQVTLSCSPISGHRSVSWYQQTPGQGLQFLFEYFSETQRNKGNFPGRFSGRQFSNSRSEMNVSTLELGDSALYLCASSLGASRATDTQYFGPGTRLTVL.

The CDR3 protein is CASSQIAGGSYEQYF. The CDR3 DNA follows: TGCGCCAGCAGCCAAATAGCGGGAGGGAGTTACGAGCAGTACTTC. The rearrangement joins TRBV4-1 to TRBJ2-7, with 11 positions matching TRBD2. Germline V gene data show CDR1 as MGHRA and CDR2 as YSYEKL. V lost 2 bases and J lost 4; bases outside the gene matches: 4. CDR3 length: 15 amino acids.

The gene calls are TRBV27 and TRBJ2-1; 7 bases align to TRBD2. Germline CDR1 and CDR2: MNHEY and SMNVEV (reference sequence). This CDR3 comprises 15 residues. V dropped 6 bases and J dropped 6; count of bases not matched to a gene: 11. This CDR3 reads CASSLGASGTNEQFF. The CDR3 region has the DNA TGTGCCAGCAGCCTTGGGGCTAGCGGCACCAATGAGCAGTTCTTC.

Remarks on this clone: In the same sample, other DNA sequences code for this CDR3. CDR3 amino acids: CASSIRDSNQPQHF. CDR3 sequence (DNA): TGTGCCAGTAGTATTCGGGATAGCAATCAGCCCCAGCATTTT. This chain connects TRBV19 to TRBJ1-5; D not certain. V shed 3 bases and J shed 0 bases, with 6 bases lying between them. The CDR3 runs to 14 residues. Germline lookup yields CDR1 LNHDA and CDR2 SQIVND (reference sequence).

The chain employs TRBV28 and TRBJ2-7, with TRBD1 identical over 10 bases. The CDR3 sequence is 17 residues long. CDR1 and CDR2 from the germline V gene are MDHEN and SYDVKM. The ends lost 5 bases at V and 2 bases at J; junction bases unmatched: 12. The CDR3 loop reads CASSDSPGQGRTYEQYF. CDR3 DNA: TGTGCCAGCAGTGACTCTCCGGGACAGGGGCGAACCTACGAGCAGTACTTC.

This clone showed up just once. The chain employs TRBV2 and TRBJ1-5; TRBD1 matches 7 bases. The CDR3 is 14 residues long. Trimming at V came to 4 bases and at J to 4 bases, leaving 4 bases not matched to a gene. Germline V gives CDR1 SNHLY, CDR2 FYNNEI. CDR3: CASSGQGVNQPQHF. In nucleotides, the CDR3 is TGTGCCAGCAGTGGTCAGGGGGTGAATCAGCCCCAGCATTTT.

The chain links TRBV11-2 to TRBJ1-6; weak D call: TRBD1 (5 bases). The CDR3 has 15 residues. The germline CDR1 and CDR2 sequences are SGHAT and FQNNGV. V gave up 4 bases and J gave up 7 bases, with 14 bases separating them. Here the CDR3 reads CASSYGGRGNSPLHF. CDR3 coding DNA: TGTGCCAGCAGCTACGGGGGACGGGGAAATTCACCCCTCCACTTT.

The gene calls are TRBV2 and TRBJ2-3; TRBD1 aligns across 10 bases. Trimming at V came to 8 bases and at J to 2 bases, leaving 4 bases not matched to a gene. CDR1 is SNHLY, CDR2 FYNNEI, per germline. This CDR3 has 14 residues. The CDR3 spells CASADRGPTDTQYF. As DNA, the CDR3 is TGTGCCAGCGCTGACAGGGGGCCCACAGATACGCAGTATTTT. Complete variable domain (other parts from reference TRBV2 and TRBJ2-3): EPEVTQTPSHQVTQMGQEVILRCVPISNHLYFYWYRQILGQKVEFLVSFYNNEISEKSEIFDDQFSVERPDGSNFTLKIRSTKLEDSAMYFCASADRGPTDTQYFGPGTRLTVL.

The genes are TRBV2 and TRBJ2-2; no definite D call. The germline V gene encodes CDR1 SNHLY and CDR2 FYNNEI. There are 13 residues in the CDR3. V was pared by 6 bases and J by 5 bases, with 10 bases between. In DNA, the CDR3 is TGTGCCAGCAGGCCCACAGTGACCGGGGAGCTGTTTTTT. Translation: CASRPTVTGELFF.

The chain uses TRBV25-1 and TRBJ2-3; D is ambiguous. This CDR3 has 14 amino acids. The V gene lost 6 bases and the J gene lost 2 bases, with 12 bases spanning the gap. In germline, CDR1 is MGHDK, CDR2 SYGVNS. CDR3 bases: TGTGCCAGCAGCCGACCTGGAGACACAGATACGCAGTATTTT. Its translation: CASSRPGDTDTQYF.

The rearrangement uses TRBV9 and TRBJ2-7; D uncertain. Germline CDR1 and CDR2: SGDLS and YYNGEE. This CDR3 is 14 amino acids long. V dropped 4 bases and J dropped 0 bases, with 11 bases sitting between them. The CDR3 DNA reads as TGTGCCAGCAGCCCTACTTTCCCCTCCTACGAGCAGTACTTC. It codes for CASSPTFPSYEQYF.

The chain carries TRBV5-1 and TRBJ2-1, with TRBD1 as a possible D gene (6 bases). The germline V and J ends were trimmed by 0 bases and 0 bases, with 10 bases remaining between them. The CDR3 is 16 amino acids. The germline CDR1 and CDR2 sequences are SGHRS and YFSETQ. In nucleotides, the CDR3 is TGCGCCAGCAGCTTGGGGGCGGACAGCTCCTACAATGAGCAGTTCTTC. Protein product: CASSLGADSSYNEQFF.

The rearrangement links TRBV10-3 to TRBJ2-7; 8 bases match TRBD2. Losses at the gene ends were 5 bases for V and 3 bases for J; bases not matched to a gene: 3. The CDR3 has 13 residues. Per the germline V gene, CDR1 is ENHRY and CDR2 is SYGVKD. The CDR3 spells CAISPGTSYEQYF. CDR3 nucleotide sequence: TGTGCCATCAGTCCCGGGACTAGCTACGAGCAGTACTTC.

V and J are TRBV5-5 and TRBJ1-2; no firm D call. CDR1 and CDR2 (germline): SGHKS, YYEKEE (reference sequence). This CDR3 region has 15 residues. Trimming removed 4 bases at V and 4 bases at J, with 17 bases between. The CDR3 loop reads CASSPPGRAVYGYTF. In DNA form, the CDR3 reads TGTGCCAGCAGCCCCCCTGGGCGGGCGGTCTATGGCTACACCTTC.

The chain couples TRBV5-1 to TRBJ1-4; D remains unclear. Deletions cut 0 bases from V and 1 base from J, with 7 bases between. Germline values: CDR1 SGHRS, CDR2 YFSETQ. The CDR3 totals 15 residues. The CDR3 here is CASSLGGGTNEKLFF. CDR3 nucleotide sequence: TGCGCCAGCAGCTTGGGAGGCGGAACTAATGAAAAACTGTTTTTT.

J is TRBJ2-2 and V is TRBV7-8, with 8 bases identical to TRBD2. The CDR3 consists of 16 residues. CDR1 and CDR2 from the germline V gene are SGHVS and FQNEAQ. Losses at the gene ends were 1 base for V and 3 bases for J; bases not matched to a gene: 4. CDR3 residues: CASSLEAGVYTGELFF. Written as DNA, the CDR3 is TGTGCCAGCAGCTTAGAAGCGGGAGTATACACCGGGGAGCTGTTTTTT.

This rearrangement joins TRBV19 to TRBJ1-1; 9 bases align to TRBD1. V shed 5 bases, J shed 4 bases, and the junction held 23 bases outside the gene matches. Germline V gives CDR1 LNHDA, CDR2 SQIVND (reference sequence). The CDR3 is 20 residues long. The CDR3 DNA sequence: TGTGCCAGTAGTTCCCGGCGGTCGGGACAGGGAGCTTCCGTGGGCACTGAAGCTTTCTTT. Translating gives CASSSRRSGQGASVGTEAFF.

The chain combines TRBV5-1 with TRBJ2-2; 9 bases fit TRBD1. Germline-derived CDR1 and CDR2 are SGHRS and YFSETQ. The CDR3 runs to 14 residues. V dropped 4 bases and J dropped 7; count of bases not matched to a gene: 5. The CDR3 loop reads CASSLRQGDGELFF. CDR3 bases: TGCGCCAGCAGCCTACGACAGGGGGACGGGGAGCTGTTTTTT.

This chain links TRBV18 with TRBJ2-3; D possibly corresponds to TRBD1 (6 bases). Per germline, CDR1 KGHSH and CDR2 LQKENI. CDR3 length: 15 residues. The V and J ends lost 5 bases and 0 bases respectively, with 12 bases between them. CDR3 region: CASSSGTLSTDTQYF. In DNA form, the CDR3 reads TGTGCCAGCTCATCAGGGACACTTAGCACAGATACGCAGTATTTT.

The J gene is TRBJ1-1, the V gene TRBV9; possibly TRBD1 for D (6 bases). The CDR3 contains 16 residues. V gave up 0 bases and J gave up 4 bases, with 16 bases separating them. Germline CDR1 and CDR2: SGDLS and YYNGEE. This CDR3 is CASSVGGDRFGTEAFF. CDR3 sequence (DNA): TGTGCCAGCAGCGTAGGGGGTGACAGGTTTGGCACTGAAGCTTTCTTT.